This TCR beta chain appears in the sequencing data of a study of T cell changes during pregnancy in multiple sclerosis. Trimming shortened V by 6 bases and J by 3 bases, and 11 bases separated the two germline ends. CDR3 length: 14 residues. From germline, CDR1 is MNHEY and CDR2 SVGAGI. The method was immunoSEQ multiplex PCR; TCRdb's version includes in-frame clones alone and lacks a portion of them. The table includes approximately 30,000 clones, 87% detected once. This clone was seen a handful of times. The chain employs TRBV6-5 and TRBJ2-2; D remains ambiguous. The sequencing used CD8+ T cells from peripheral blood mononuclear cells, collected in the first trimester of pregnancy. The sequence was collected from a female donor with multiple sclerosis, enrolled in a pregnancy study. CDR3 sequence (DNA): TGTGCCAGCAGCCAGGTGTTGGACACCGGGGAGCTGTTTTTT. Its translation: CASSQVLDTGELFF.